This TCR beta chain is from a study of blood T cell repertoires in COVID-19 (dated by TCRdb to the early 2020s). General notes on the study: Samples from collaborators originated in the United States, Italy and Spain and spanned both the acute and convalescent phases of COVID-19. The prospective study material was composed of cDNA or gDNA derived from T cells, B-cell-depleted T cells, or PBMCs. The dataset comprised deeply sampled blood TCRbeta repertoires from subjects exposed to, actively infected with, or recovered from COVID-19. The repertoires were released in a freely available public database intended as a resource for research on the immune response to SARS-CoV-2. The samples were drawn from the first 160 participants of the ongoing ImmuneRACE study and from some 1,300 subjects provided by 6 global collaborators. A de-identified subject ID, COVID-19 status, age in years and sex were almost always included in the sample metadata. Where available, HLA class I and class II types were obtained from metadata supplied by the sample provider rather than from assay-based typing. Paper-wide results and their limitations: How much clinical and demographic metadata was included differed by source and by participant, and the metadata was provided uncurated.

There are 17 amino acids in the CDR3, from cysteine to phenylalanine inclusive. Just the 51-base CDR3 DNA is kept, in frame starting at base 1. The germline V gene yields MNHEY for CDR1 and SVGEGT for CDR2. Trimming leaves V shorter by 0 bases and J shorter by 0 bases, with the junction holding 7 bases beyond the gene matches. About this clone itself: Its recognized antigen is unknown. No qualities accompany the bases; no much larger clone lies one base away.

The immunoSEQ Assay, a bias-controlled multiplex PCR, was used to amplify TCRbeta CDR3 regions from genomic DNA. Regarding the original processing steps: Within the assay, amplification of reference gene primers was used to estimate how many nucleated cells each sample contained. To quantify the absolute abundance of each unique TCRbeta CDR3 rearrangement, sequence reads were collapsed and filtered. For each sample, productive Simpson clonality was calculated as the square root of Simpson's diversity index across productive rearrangements. The table was pulled from immuneACCESS by TCRdb, which kept in-frame rearrangements only. Such tables lose some clones; where checked, under half of the loss comes from unresolved V genes, and the rest has no known cause. That table is the source of V, J and clone size, and D and trimming were worked out from the DNA. The sample table shows approximately 150,000 clones, and about 89% are seen once. The ten largest clones capture 30% to 45% of the sample.

Samples from volunteer blood donors who had recovered from COVID-19 were contributed by a second Seattle source. Whole blood was collected in K2EDTA tubes by collaborating institutions according to the institutions' own protocols. For TCRbeta analysis, collaborators shipped samples as frozen whole blood, isolated PBMCs, or DNA extracted from either of those sample types. The sample consisted of peripheral blood. The rearranged segments are TRBV6-2 or TRBV6-3 and TRBJ1-1; the central 7 bases match TRBD1. This sequence was found in a man in his fifties or sixties who had recovered from COVID-19. The sequence in DNA is TGTGCCAGCAGTTACTCGAGTGCTAGGGGGCTGAACACTGAAGCTTTCTTT. Translated, this is CASSYSSARGLNTEAFF.